The 29 T cell receptor beta chains given below trace back to one sample, sequenced in a study of shared clonotypes between healthy human individuals. Clones were read by immunoSEQ multiplex PCR, and TCRdb kept only the in-frame ones, dropping some. In the table there are roughly 1,500,000 clones, just under 99% of which are singletons. Sequencing used naive CD4+ T cells sorted from blood. Subset here: CD45RA+ positively selected. The receptors come from a man aged 30-40 years in good health.

The J gene is TRBJ2-7, the V gene TRBV5-4; perhaps TRBD2 as D (5 bases). Germline V gene lookup returns CDR1 SGHNT and CDR2 YYREEE (reference sequence). V lost 0 bases to trimming and J lost 4 bases, with 11 bases between them. CDR3 size: 14 residues. CDR3 loop: CASSLGRGFYEQYF. The CDR3 nucleotides read TGTGCCAGCAGCTTGGGTCGGGGATTTTACGAGCAGTACTTC.

The rearrangement uses TRBV9 and TRBJ1-1; no clear D gene. The CDR3 covers 15 residues. V lost 2 bases to trimming and J lost 2 bases, with 13 bases between them. The germline V gene encodes CDR1 SGDLS and CDR2 YYNGEE. The CDR3 reads CASSVLSNENTEAFF. The CDR3 DNA is TGTGCCAGCAGCGTCCTCTCAAACGAAAACACTGAAGCTTTCTTT.

The chain has TRBV6-4 and TRBJ2-2; TRBD2 aligns across 7 bases. The germline V gene encodes CDR1 MRHNA and CDR2 SNTAGT. Trimming at V came to 6 bases and at J to 4 bases, leaving 11 bases not matched to a gene. CDR3 size: 16 residues. The CDR3 region has the DNA TGTGCCAGCAGCCCCGGGAGCGGGAAGGGCACCGGGGAGCTGTTTTTT. It specifies CASSPGSGKGTGELFF.

This sequence joins TRBV30 and TRBJ2-1; D unresolved. This CDR3 has 11 amino acids. Germline CDR1 GTSNPN, CDR2 SVGIG (reference sequence). V lost 4 bases to trimming and J lost 4 bases, with 5 bases between them. The CDR3 sequence: CAWMAYNEQFF. CDR3 coding DNA: TGTGCCTGGATGGCGTACAATGAGCAGTTCTTC.

This chain connects TRBV11-2 to TRBJ2-5; D may be TRBD2 (6 bases). Germline-derived CDR1 and CDR2 are SGHAT and FQNNGV. V lost 5 bases and J lost 7, with 14 bases in between. CDR3 size: 13 residues. This CDR3 reads CASSPRLGGTQYF. The CDR3 nucleotides read TGTGCCAGCAGCCCCCGGTTGGGGGGGACCCAGTACTTC.

To note about this clone: Other DNA sequences in the same sample also yield this CDR3. The chain links TRBV30 to TRBJ2-5; 11 bases align to TRBD2. Germline V gives CDR1 GTSNPN, CDR2 SVGIG (reference sequence). This CDR3 is built from 14 residues. With 2 bases clipped from V and 5 bases from J, the junction kept 4 bases outside the gene matches. The CDR3 bases are TGTGCCTGGAGTCCACTAGCGGGAGCTGAGACCCAGTACTTC. Protein product: CAWSPLAGAETQYF. Combining the CDR3 with reference TRBV30 and TRBJ2-5 gives the whole variable domain SQTIHQWPATLVQPVGSPLSLECTVEGTSNPNLYWYRQAAGRGLQLLFYSVGIGQISSEVPQNLSASRPQDRQFILSSKKLLLSDSGFYLCAWSPLAGAETQYFGPGTRLLVL.

The CDR3 coding sequence is TGTGCCAGCAGCGTAGGTGCTGTCTACCAAGAGACCCAGTACTTC. Translating gives CASSVGAVYQETQYF. The chain recombines TRBV9 with TRBJ2-5; D call uncertain. V lost 0 bases to trimming and J lost 0 bases, with 9 bases between them. Germline values: CDR1 SGDLS, CDR2 YYNGEE. This CDR3 spans 15 amino acids.

This sequence joins TRBV14 and TRBJ2-1; D ambiguous. V lost 3 bases, J lost 10 bases, and 13 bases lay in between. Germline lookup yields CDR1 SGHDN and CDR2 FVKESK. CDR3 length equals 13 residues. CDR3 amino acids: CASSHRTDLEQFF. CDR3 in DNA: TGTGCCAGCAGCCACCGGACGGACCTAGAGCAGTTCTTC.

The chain carries TRBV18 and TRBJ2-1; the D gene could be TRBD1 or TRBD2 (5 bases each). CDR1 KGHSH and CDR2 LQKENI come from the germline V gene. The germline V and J ends were trimmed by 3 bases and 4 bases, with 16 bases remaining between them. The CDR3 totals 16 residues. This chain's CDR3 is CASSPIWTGGYNEQFF. CDR3 nucleotide sequence: TGTGCCAGCTCACCCATTTGGACTGGGGGATACAATGAGCAGTTCTTC.

In this sample, this clone turned up once. This sequence joins TRBV5-3 and TRBJ2-7; no definite D call. TRBV5-3 qualifies as an ORF whose function is uncertain. The V end lost 4 bases, the J end lost 0 bases, and 11 bases lay between the germline ends. The CDR3 loop spans 14 amino acids. The CDR3 spells CARSATNSSYEQYF. CDR3 coding DNA: TGTGCCAGAAGCGCGACAAATAGCTCCTACGAGCAGTACTTC.

In DNA, the CDR3 is TGTGCCAGCTCACCCCATGAGAATACTGAAGCTTTCTTT. Protein product: CASSPHENTEAFF. The gene calls are TRBV18 and TRBJ1-1; D is ambiguous. This CDR3 spans 13 amino acids. Germline lookup yields CDR1 KGHSH and CDR2 LQKENI. The V gene lost 3 bases and the J gene lost 5 bases, with 10 bases spanning the gap.

The chain joins TRBV11-2 to TRBJ2-5, with 7 bases fitting TRBD2. The V segment lost 3 bases and the J segment 2 bases; nucleotides outside the gene matches: 12. The germline V gene has CDR1 SGHAT and CDR2 FQNNGV. The CDR3 sequence is 17 residues long. In DNA form, the CDR3 reads TGTGCCAGCAGCTTGGGGGTTGGGGGAGCGGGACAAGAGACCCAGTACTTC. Translation gives CASSLGVGGAGQETQYF.

The rearrangement links TRBV23-1 to TRBJ2-1; possible D gene TRBD1, 6 bases. TRBV23-1 is classed as an ORF, of uncertain function. Trimming left V 2 bases short and J 5 bases short, with 10 bases between. The CDR3 is 14 residues long. The CDR3 sequence is CASSQIRQDNEQFF. For the CDR3, the DNA is TGCGCCAGCAGTCAAATCCGACAGGACAATGAGCAGTTCTTC.

CDR3: CASSLVAEYEQYF. The CDR3 coding sequence is TGTGCCAGCAGCTTAGTAGCAGAATACGAGCAGTACTTC. The chain is built from TRBV11-2 and TRBJ2-7; the D is unclear. This CDR3 has 13 residues. Trimming pared 1 base from V and 4 bases from J, leaving 8 bases between. Germline V lookup: CDR1 SGHAT, CDR2 FQNNGV.

The sample holds one count of this clone. This chain joins TRBV19 and TRBJ2-1; tentative D call: TRBD2 (6 bases). This CDR3 contains 15 residues. Germline V gene lookup returns CDR1 LNHDA and CDR2 SQIVND (reference sequence). V was cut by 8 bases and J by 3 bases, with 17 bases left in between. CDR3 sequence: CASSLGGMDYNEQFF. CDR3 DNA: TGTGCCAGTTCCCTCGGCGGGATGGACTACAATGAGCAGTTCTTC.

The genes are TRBV11-2 and TRBJ2-1; possible D gene TRBD2, 6 bases. Germline-derived CDR1 and CDR2 are SGHAT and FQNNGV. With 5 bases removed from V and 9 bases from J, the gap between germline ends came to 17 bases. The CDR3 contains 14 residues. DNA for the CDR3: TGTGCCAGCAGCGGTCCTAGCGCCCAGGGTGAGCAGTTCTTC. This translates into CASSGPSAQGEQFF.

The gene calls are TRBV18 and TRBJ2-5; 9 bases map to TRBD1. The CDR3 is made up of 12 amino acids. The V segment lost 8 bases and the J segment 7 bases; nucleotides outside the gene matches: 5. Germline V CDR1 and CDR2: KGHSH, LQKENI. CDR3 coding DNA: TGTGCCAGCATGACAGGGGGACGGACCCAGTACTTC. It codes for CASMTGGRTQYF. Full variable domain (missing parts from reference TRBV18 and TRBJ2-5): NAGVMQNPRHLVRRRGQEARLRCSPMKGHSHVYWYRQLPEEGLKFMVYLQKENIIDESGMPKERFSAEFPKEGPSILRIQQVVRGDSAAYFCASMTGGRTQYFGPGTRLLVL.

The J gene is TRBJ2-2, the V gene TRBV5-1, with D possibly being TRBD2 (5 bases). The CDR3 loop spans 16 amino acids. The germline gives CDR1 SGHRS, CDR2 YFSETQ. Trimming took off 1 base at V and 4 bases at J, with 14 bases between the two ends. Written as DNA, the CDR3 is TGCGCCAGCAGCTTGTATGGGCTAGCTCCCACCGGGGAGCTGTTTTTT. Encoded protein: CASSLYGLAPTGELFF. The whole variable domain, filled in from reference TRBV5-1 and TRBJ2-2, reads KAGVTQTPRYLIKTRGQQVTLSCSPISGHRSVSWYQQTPGQGLQFLFEYFSETQRNKGNFPGRFSGRQFSNSRSEMNVSTLELGDSALYLCASSLYGLAPTGELFFGEGSRLTVL.

This chain uses TRBV2 with TRBJ2-7, with 10 bases matching TRBD1. The CDR3 consists of 15 residues. Germline V gene sequence: CDR1 SNHLY, CDR2 FYNNEI. Trimming at V came to 2 bases and at J to 6 bases, leaving 7 bases not matched to a gene. The CDR3 DNA follows: TGTGCCAGCAGTGAAAGGGGGACAGGGGTAGGCGAGCAGTACTTC. It yields the protein CASSERGTGVGEQYF.

The CDR3 DNA reads TGTGCCAGCCGCCGAGGGAGAGGTACGTACGAGCAGTACTTC. Protein sequence: CASRRGRGTYEQYF. The chain uses TRBV28 and TRBJ2-7, with D possibly being TRBD2 (5 bases). Trimming stripped 8 bases from V and 4 bases from J, with 18 bases between. Germline values: CDR1 MDHEN, CDR2 SYDVKM. The CDR3 covers 14 residues.

The CDR3 loop reads CASRPGTTNYEQYF. The CDR3 bases are TGTGCCAGCAGGCCAGGGACTACTAACTACGAGCAGTACTTC. The chain joins TRBV28 to TRBJ2-7; 7 bases fit TRBD2. The V gene end was trimmed by 6 bases and the J gene end by 3 bases; junction bases not matched to a gene: 8. The CDR3 is 14 residues long. Germline loops: CDR1 MDHEN, CDR2 SYDVKM.

The chain recombines TRBV29-1 with TRBJ2-3; D might be TRBD2 (5 bases). This CDR3 is built from 13 residues. V lost 4 bases, J lost 2 bases, and 10 bases lay in between. Looked up from germline, CDR1 is SQVTM and CDR2 is ANQGSEA. The CDR3 loop is CSVGRHTTDTQYF. CDR3 in DNA: TGCAGCGTTGGGAGGCATACCACAGATACGCAGTATTTT.

The CDR3 DNA reads as TGTGCCAGCAGCTTAGTGGCTAGTCCTAACACCGGGGAGCTGTTTTTT. Its translation is CASSLVASPNTGELFF. V and J are TRBV11-3 and TRBJ2-2; D unresolved. V was cut by 1 base and J by 2 bases, with 11 bases left in between. Germline assignment: CDR1 SGHNT and CDR2 YENEEA. The CDR3 runs to 16 residues.

The CDR3 bases are TGTGCCAGCAGTCTTACTGACAGTTATCAGCCCCAGCATTTT. Amino acids: CASSLTDSYQPQHF. This chain connects TRBV9 to TRBJ1-5; tentative D call: TRBD1 (5 bases). This CDR3 comprises 14 residues. Trimming cost V 5 bases and J 5 bases, with 14 bases left between them. Per germline, CDR1 SGDLS and CDR2 YYNGEE.

This sequence joins TRBV6-1 and TRBJ2-2; D not certain. The CDR3 totals 12 residues. Germline lookup yields CDR1 MNHNS and CDR2 SASEGT. Trimming cost V 9 bases and J 4 bases, with 9 bases left between them. The CDR3 is CARRDSTGELFF. CDR3 DNA: TGTGCCAGAAGGGATAGCACCGGGGAGCTGTTTTTT.

The chain combines TRBV5-4 with TRBJ2-7; tentative D call: TRBD1 (6 bases). V gave up 4 bases and J gave up 7 bases, with 18 bases separating them. In germline, CDR1 is SGHNT, CDR2 YYREEE (reference sequence). CDR3 length: 14 residues. The CDR3 here is CASSPPAVGGEQYF. The CDR3 region has the DNA TGTGCCAGCAGCCCCCCGGCTGTAGGGGGTGAGCAGTACTTC.

This clone was seen once. This chain links TRBV28 with TRBJ1-2; D is undetermined. Germline CDR1 is MDHEN and CDR2 is SYDVKM. The V end lost 4 bases, the J end lost 7 bases, and 22 bases lay between the germline ends. The length of the CDR3 is 16 residues. The CDR3 reads CASSSRTPQFRSGYTF. CDR3 in DNA: TGTGCCAGCAGTTCCCGCACCCCCCAGTTTAGAAGTGGCTACACCTTC.

This chain joins TRBV4-1 and TRBJ2-3; D is ambiguous. Trimming cost V 1 base and J 0 bases, with 8 bases left between them. Germline V gives CDR1 MGHRA, CDR2 YSYEKL. The CDR3 consists of 15 residues. The CDR3 bases are TGCGCCAGCAGCCAAGCACCCCTAAGCACAGATACGCAGTATTTT. Its translation: CASSQAPLSTDTQYF.

The chain has TRBV11-2 and TRBJ2-2, with 9 bases aligning to TRBD1. CDR3 length equals 15 residues. Germline CDR1 and CDR2: SGHAT and FQNNGV. V lost 2 bases to trimming and J lost 5 bases; unmatched junction nucleotides: 3. The DNA of the CDR3 is TGTGCCAGCAGCTTATCGGGACAGGGTACCGGGGAGCTGTTTTTT. As protein: CASSLSGQGTGELFF.